The clone carrying this T cell receptor (beta chain) was seen many times. Amplified TCR beta CDR3 regions came from RNA transcripts. The HTBI primer set was used in a first-round RT-PCR of the TCR CDR3. Each CDR3 protein gets one entry after TCRdb re-called the multiplex PCR reads with MiXCR. Of about 480,000 distinct CDR3 sequences in the sample, approximately 15% were seen once. This sample was taken from a study of T cells in Graves' hyperthyroidism and ophthalmopathy. Trimming took 5 bases from V and 5 from J, leaving 9 bases between them. This CDR3 region has 12 residues. Germline V gene sequence: CDR1 LGHNT, CDR2 FRNRAP.

The source material was blood. The receptor was isolated from a woman under 30 with Graves' hyperthyroidism. This rearrangement joins TRBV12-5 to TRBJ2-5; possibly TRBD1 for D (5 bases). In DNA, the CDR3 is TGTGCTAGTGGTATACAGGAGGAGACCCAGTACTTC. This gives the protein CASGIQEETQYF.